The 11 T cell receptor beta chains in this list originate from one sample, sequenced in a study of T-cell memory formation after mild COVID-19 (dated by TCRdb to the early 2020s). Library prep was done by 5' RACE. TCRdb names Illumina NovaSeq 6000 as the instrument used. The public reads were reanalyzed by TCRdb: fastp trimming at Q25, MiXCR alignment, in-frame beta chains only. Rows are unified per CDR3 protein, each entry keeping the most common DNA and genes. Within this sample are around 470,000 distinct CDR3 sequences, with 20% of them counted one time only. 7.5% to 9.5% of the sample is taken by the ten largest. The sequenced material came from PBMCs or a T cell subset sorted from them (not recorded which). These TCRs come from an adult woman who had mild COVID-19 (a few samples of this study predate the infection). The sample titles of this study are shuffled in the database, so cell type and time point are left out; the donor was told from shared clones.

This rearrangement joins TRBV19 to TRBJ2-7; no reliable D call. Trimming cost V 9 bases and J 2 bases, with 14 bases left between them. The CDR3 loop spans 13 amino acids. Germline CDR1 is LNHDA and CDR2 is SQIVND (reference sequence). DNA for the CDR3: TGTGCCAGCGCCCGCCGGCCCACCTACGAGCAGTACTTC. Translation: CASARRPTYEQYF. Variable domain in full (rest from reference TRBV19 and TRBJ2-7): DGGITQSPKYLFRKEGQNVTLSCEQNLNHDAMYWYRQDPGQGLRLIYYSQIVNDFQKGDIAEGYSVSREKKESFPLTVTSAQKNPTAFYLCASARRPTYEQYFGPGTRLTVT.

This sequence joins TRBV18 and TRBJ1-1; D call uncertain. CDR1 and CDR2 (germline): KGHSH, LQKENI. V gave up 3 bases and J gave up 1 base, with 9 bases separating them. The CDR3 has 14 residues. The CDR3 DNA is TGTGCCAGCTCACCTAAGACACAGAACACTGAAGCTTTCTTT. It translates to CASSPKTQNTEAFF.

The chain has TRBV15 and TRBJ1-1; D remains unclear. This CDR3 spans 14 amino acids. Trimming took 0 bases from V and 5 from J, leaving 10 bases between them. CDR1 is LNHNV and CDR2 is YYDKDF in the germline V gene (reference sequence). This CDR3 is CATSRDTDVTEAFF. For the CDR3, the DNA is TGTGCCACCAGCAGAGATACGGATGTGACTGAAGCTTTCTTT.

The CDR3 reads CSASFQMGDTQYF. The CDR3, as DNA: TGCAGTGCTAGTTTTCAGATGGGAGATACGCAGTATTTT. The chain employs TRBV20-1 and TRBJ2-3; no clear D. V lost 3 bases to trimming and J lost 5 bases, with 12 bases between them. Germline CDR1 is DFQATT and CDR2 is SNEGSKA (reference sequence). CDR3 length equals 13 residues.

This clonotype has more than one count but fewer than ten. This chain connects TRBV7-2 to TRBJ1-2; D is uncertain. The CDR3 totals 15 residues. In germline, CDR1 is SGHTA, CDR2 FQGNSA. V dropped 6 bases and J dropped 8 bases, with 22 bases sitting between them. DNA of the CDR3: TGTGCCAGCAGTCCTTTCGTTGGAGGGCATCAAGGCTACACCTTC. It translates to CASSPFVGGHQGYTF.

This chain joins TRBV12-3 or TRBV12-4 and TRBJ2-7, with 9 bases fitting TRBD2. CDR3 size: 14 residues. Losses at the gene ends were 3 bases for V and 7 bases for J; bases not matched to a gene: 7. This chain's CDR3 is CASSFTMREGEQYF. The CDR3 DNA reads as TGTGCCAGCAGTTTTACCATGCGGGAGGGGGAGCAGTACTTC.

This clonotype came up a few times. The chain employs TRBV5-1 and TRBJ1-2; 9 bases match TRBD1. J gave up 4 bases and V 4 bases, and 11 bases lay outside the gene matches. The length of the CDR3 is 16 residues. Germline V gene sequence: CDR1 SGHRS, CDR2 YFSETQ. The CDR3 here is CASSRRRTGDGYGYTF. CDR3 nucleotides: TGCGCCAGCAGCCGAAGACGGACAGGGGACGGCTATGGCTACACCTTC.

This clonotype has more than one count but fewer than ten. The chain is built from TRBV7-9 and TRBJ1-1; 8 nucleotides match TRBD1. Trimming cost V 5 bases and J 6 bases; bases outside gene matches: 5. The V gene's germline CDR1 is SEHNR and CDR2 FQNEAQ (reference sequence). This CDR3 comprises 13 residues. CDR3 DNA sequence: TGTGCCAGCAGCCCCCGGGACAGGCCTGAAGCTTTCTTT. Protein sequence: CASSPRDRPEAFF.

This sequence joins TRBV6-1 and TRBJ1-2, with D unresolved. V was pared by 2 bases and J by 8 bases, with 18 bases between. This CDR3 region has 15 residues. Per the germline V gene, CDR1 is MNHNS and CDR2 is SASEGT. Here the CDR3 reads CASSESGRNLRGYTF. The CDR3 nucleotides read TGTGCCAGCAGTGAATCCGGGCGTAACCTCAGAGGCTACACCTTC.

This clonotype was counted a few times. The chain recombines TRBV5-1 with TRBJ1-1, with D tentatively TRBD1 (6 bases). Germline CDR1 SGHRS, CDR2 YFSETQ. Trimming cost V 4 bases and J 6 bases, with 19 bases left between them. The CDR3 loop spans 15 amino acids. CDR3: CASSPEDSARAEAFF. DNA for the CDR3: TGCGCCAGCAGCCCGGAGGACAGTGCAAGGGCTGAAGCTTTCTTT.

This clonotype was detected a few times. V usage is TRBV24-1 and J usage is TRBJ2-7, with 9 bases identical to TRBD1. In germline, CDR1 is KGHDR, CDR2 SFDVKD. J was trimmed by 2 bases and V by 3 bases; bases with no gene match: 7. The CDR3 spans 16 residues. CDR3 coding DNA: TGTGCCACCAGTGATCATGGGCGGGACAGGGCCTACGAGCAGTACTTC. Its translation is CATSDHGRDRAYEQYF.